This entry lists 18 T cell receptor beta chains sequenced from one sample in a study of long-term antiretroviral therapy in people with HIV. Version v3.0 of the immunoSEQ assay ran at survey level. Using immunoSEQ multiplex PCR, the repertoire was profiled, and TCRdb retains in-frame clones only, with some absent. The sample consists of about 17,000 clones, approximately 78% of them appearing once. The specimen was unsorted PBMCs, collected 0.3 years after starting antiretroviral therapy. These receptors all come from a man aged 18-30 years with HIV.

The chain combines TRBV7-8 with TRBJ1-2, with 8 bases fitting TRBD1. Germline V gene sequence: CDR1 SGHVS, CDR2 FQNEAQ. This CDR3 has 12 amino acids. The V and J ends lost 4 bases and 8 bases, in that order; junction bases with no gene match: 3. The CDR3 sequence: CASSSGGWGYTF. CDR3 sequence (DNA): TGTGCCAGCAGCTCAGGGGGCTGGGGCTACACCTTC.

The rearrangement joins TRBV6-1 to TRBJ2-7; D is possibly TRBD1 (5 bases). Germline CDR1 MNHNS, CDR2 SASEGT. The CDR3 totals 13 residues. Deletions cut 3 bases from V and 9 bases from J, with 15 bases between. CDR3 loop: CASSEVQEAGQYV. CDR3 nucleotide sequence: TGTGCCAGCAGTGAGGTACAGGAAGCTGGGCAGTACGTC.

CDR3 in DNA: TGTGCCATGTCGGACAGGGGCAACGAGCAGTACTTC. It is translated as CAMSDRGNEQYF. This chain joins TRBV10-3 and TRBJ2-7, with 9 bases aligning to TRBD1. Looked up from germline, CDR1 is ENHRY and CDR2 is SYGVKD. The J segment lost 5 bases and the V segment lost 9 bases, leaving 5 bases of the junction unmatched. The CDR3 consists of 12 residues.

A few counts support this clone. J is TRBJ2-3 and V is TRBV21-1; the table assigns TRBD2, which was not confirmed against the DNA. TRBV21-1 is designated a pseudogene. CDR3 length: 13 residues. The CDR3 reads CAAPSGGTDTQYF. CDR3 bases: TGTGCCGCACCTAGCGGGGGGACAGATACGCAGTATTTT.

The chain has TRBV5-1 and TRBJ1-1; D is unclear. The ends were cut back, 0 bases at V and 1 base at J, with 7 bases in the middle. The CDR3 loop spans 14 amino acids. CDR1 SGHRS and CDR2 YFSETQ come from the germline V gene. The CDR3 nucleotides read TGCGCCAGCAGCTTGGCGGTGGGGAACACTGAAGCTTTCTTT. This codes for CASSLAVGNTEAFF.

The chain combines TRBV9 with TRBJ2-2; TRBD2 agrees at 12 bases. This CDR3 has 13 amino acids. Per the germline V gene, CDR1 is SGDLS and CDR2 is YYNGEE. J lost 4 bases, V lost 8 bases, and 0 bases had no gene match. The CDR3 here is CARGLAGTGELFF. CDR3 coding DNA: TGTGCCAGGGGACTAGCGGGCACCGGGGAGCTGTTTTTT.

The rearrangement uses TRBV28 and TRBJ2-5, with TRBD1 as a possible D gene (6 bases). The V gene's germline CDR1 is MDHEN and CDR2 SYDVKM. There are 15 residues in the CDR3. V was cut by 6 bases and J by 0 bases, with 14 bases left in between. The CDR3 DNA sequence: TGTGCCAGCAGCCCGGGACACCTGTACCAAGAGACCCAGTACTTC. This encodes CASSPGHLYQETQYF.

In the case of this clone: Its ends do not fully match the called genes, so a read error is possible. The chain joins TRBV5-1 to TRBJ2-5; maybe TRBD2 (6 bases). CDR3 length: 14 residues. CDR1 is SGHRS and CDR2 is YFSETQ in the germline V gene. The DNA of the CDR3 is TGCGCCAGCAGCTCGGGACTGTCATTGGAGATCCAGTACTTC. Encoded protein: CASSSGLSLEIQYF.

The genes are TRBV10-3 and TRBJ1-2; D is undetermined. V lost 0 bases to trimming and J lost 5 bases, with 16 bases between them. The CDR3 length is 16 residues. CDR1 ENHRY and CDR2 SYGVKD come from the germline V gene. The CDR3 loop is CAISESSDPTKYGYTF. CDR3 bases: TGTGCCATCAGTGAGTCGAGCGACCCAACCAAATATGGCTACACCTTC.

The chain couples TRBV19 to TRBJ1-2; TRBD1 matches 11 bases. The V gene's germline CDR1 is LNHDA and CDR2 SQIVND (reference sequence). This CDR3 spans 13 amino acids. V shed 11 bases, J shed 4 bases, and the junction held 6 bases outside the gene matches. CDR3 residues: CAAGDRGFYGYTF. The CDR3 nucleotides are TGTGCCGCGGGGGACAGGGGGTTCTATGGCTACACCTTC.

The J gene is TRBJ2-1, the V gene TRBV4-1; 7 bases match TRBD2. The CDR3 contains 18 residues. The ends lost 3 bases at V and 4 bases at J; junction bases unmatched: 15. Germline values: CDR1 MGHRA, CDR2 YSYEKL. In nucleotides, the CDR3 is TGCGCCAGCAGCCAGCGAGCTACCGTGGGGGGGGATTACAATGAGCAGTTCTTC. It translates to CASSQRATVGGDYNEQFF.

The CDR3 sequence is CSVGLYSYEQYF. In DNA, the CDR3 is TGCAGCGTTGGACTATACTCCTACGAGCAGTACTTC. This chain connects TRBV29-1 to TRBJ2-7; D possibly corresponds to TRBD2 (5 bases). The CDR3 consists of 12 residues. V dropped 4 bases and J dropped 0 bases, with 7 bases sitting between them. Germline CDR1 reads SQVTM; CDR2 reads ANQGSEA.

The sample holds a few counts of this clone. The rearrangement links TRBV4-1 to TRBJ1-2, with D uncertain. The V end lost 0 bases, the J end lost 4 bases, and 6 bases lay between the germline ends. The length of the CDR3 is 13 residues. The germline CDR1 and CDR2 sequences are MGHRA and YSYEKL. CDR3 coding DNA: TGCGCCAGCAGCCAAGATCCCACCTATGGCTACACCTTC. Translating it yields CASSQDPTYGYTF.

The chain links TRBV6-4 to TRBJ2-2; perhaps TRBD2 as D (5 bases). The ends were cut back, 0 bases at V and 3 bases at J, with 11 bases in the middle. This CDR3 has 16 residues. The germline CDR1 and CDR2 sequences are MRHNA and SNTAGT. The CDR3 is CASSDSWTSHTGELFF. CDR3 nucleotide sequence: TGTGCCAGCAGTGACTCCTGGACTTCCCACACCGGGGAGCTGTTTTTT.

The gene calls are TRBV28 and TRBJ2-3, with 13 nucleotides matching TRBD2. The ends lost 5 bases at V and 3 bases at J; junction bases unmatched: 8. The CDR3 is made up of 17 amino acids. In germline, CDR1 is MDHEN, CDR2 SYDVKM. The CDR3 sequence: CASSQGTSGERTDTQYF. Written as DNA, the CDR3 is TGTGCCAGCAGTCAGGGGACTAGCGGGGAAAGGACAGATACGCAGTATTTT.

The chain carries TRBV28 and TRBJ1-1; the D gene is possibly TRBD1 (5 bases). Germline CDR1 is MDHEN and CDR2 is SYDVKM. This CDR3 spans 14 amino acids. V shed 3 bases and J shed 4 bases, with 12 bases lying between them. This CDR3 is CASSFTGGGTEAFF. In DNA, the CDR3 is TGTGCCAGCAGTTTTACCGGGGGGGGCACTGAAGCTTTCTTT. Combining the CDR3 with reference TRBV28 and TRBJ1-1 gives the whole variable domain DVKVTQSSRYLVKRTGEKVFLECVQDMDHENMFWYRQDPGLGLRLIYFSYDVKMKEKGDIPEGYSVSREKKERFSLILESASTNQTSMYLCASSFTGGGTEAFFGQGTRLTVV.

This clone is a singleton in its sample. The V and J genes are TRBV14 and TRBJ2-7; 9 bases align to TRBD2. This CDR3 has 16 amino acids. Germline V gene data show CDR1 as SGHDN and CDR2 as FVKESK. J gave up 5 bases and V 4 bases, and 12 bases lay outside the gene matches. In DNA form, the CDR3 reads TGTGCCAGCAGCCCATCTAGCGGGGACCTTCTCCACGAGCAGTACTTC. Translating gives CASSPSSGDLLHEQYF.

The V and J genes are TRBV28 and TRBJ2-4, with D possibly matching TRBD2 (7 bases). The CDR3 runs to 15 residues. The germline V and J ends were trimmed by 7 bases and 8 bases, with 21 bases remaining between them. Germline V gives CDR1 MDHEN, CDR2 SYDVKM. The CDR3 spells CASNSELGGVDIQYF. The CDR3 DNA reads as TGTGCCAGCAATTCGGAGCTAGGGGGGGTGGACATTCAGTACTTC.